This T cell receptor beta chain was documented in a study of STAT5B mutations in CD4+ large granular lymphocyte leukemia. Findings and caveats of the study: Top patient clones used TRBV06 genes more often: 8/27 versus 2/35 in controls.

About this clone: No antigen is known for it.

The CDR3 is made up of 17 amino acids. V was pared by 0 bases and J by 4 bases, with 15 bases between. The germline CDR1 and CDR2 sequences are MGHRA and YSYEKL. TCRdb keeps only in-frame clones here, not all; method: immunoSEQ multiplex PCR. Among more than 30,000 clones listed, approximately 91% were seen once. Controls came from buffy coats of healthy blood donors. The sequence was collected from a human donor in good health. Sample: CD4+ T cells from blood buffy coats. The gene calls are TRBV4-1 and TRBJ1-4; D is possibly TRBD1 (5 bases). CDR3 sequence: CASSQERVVRGNEKLFF. The CDR3 coding sequence is TGCGCCAGCAGCCAAGAAAGGGTAGTAAGGGGTAATGAAAAACTGTTTTTT.